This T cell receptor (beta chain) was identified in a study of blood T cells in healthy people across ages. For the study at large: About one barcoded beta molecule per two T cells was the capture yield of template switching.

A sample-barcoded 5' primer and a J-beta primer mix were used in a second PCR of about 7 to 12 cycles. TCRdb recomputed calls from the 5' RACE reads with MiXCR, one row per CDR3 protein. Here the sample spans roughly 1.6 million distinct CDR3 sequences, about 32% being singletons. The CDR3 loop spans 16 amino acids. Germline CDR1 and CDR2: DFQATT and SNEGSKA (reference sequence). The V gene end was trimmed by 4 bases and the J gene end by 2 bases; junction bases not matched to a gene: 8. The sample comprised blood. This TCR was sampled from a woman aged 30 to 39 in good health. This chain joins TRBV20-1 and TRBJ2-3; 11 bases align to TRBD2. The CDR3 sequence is CSAIDTSGGFTDTQYF. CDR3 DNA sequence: TGCAGTGCTATAGATACTAGCGGGGGATTCACAGATACGCAGTATTTT.